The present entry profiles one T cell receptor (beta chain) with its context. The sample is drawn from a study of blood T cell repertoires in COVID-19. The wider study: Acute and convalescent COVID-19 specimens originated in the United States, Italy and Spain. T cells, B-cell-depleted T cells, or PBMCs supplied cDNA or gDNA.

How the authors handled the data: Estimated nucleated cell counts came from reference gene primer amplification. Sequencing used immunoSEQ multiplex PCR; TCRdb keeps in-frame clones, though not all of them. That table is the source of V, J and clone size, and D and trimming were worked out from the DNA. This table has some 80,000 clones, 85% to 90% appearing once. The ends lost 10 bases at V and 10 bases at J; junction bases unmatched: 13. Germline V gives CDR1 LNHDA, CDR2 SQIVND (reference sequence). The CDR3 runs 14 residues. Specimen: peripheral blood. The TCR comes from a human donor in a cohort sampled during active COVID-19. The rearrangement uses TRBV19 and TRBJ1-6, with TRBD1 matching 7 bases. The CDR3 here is CATQSRQGQSPLHF. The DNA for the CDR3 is TGTGCCACCCAATCCCGACAGGGCCAGTCACCCCTCCACTTT.